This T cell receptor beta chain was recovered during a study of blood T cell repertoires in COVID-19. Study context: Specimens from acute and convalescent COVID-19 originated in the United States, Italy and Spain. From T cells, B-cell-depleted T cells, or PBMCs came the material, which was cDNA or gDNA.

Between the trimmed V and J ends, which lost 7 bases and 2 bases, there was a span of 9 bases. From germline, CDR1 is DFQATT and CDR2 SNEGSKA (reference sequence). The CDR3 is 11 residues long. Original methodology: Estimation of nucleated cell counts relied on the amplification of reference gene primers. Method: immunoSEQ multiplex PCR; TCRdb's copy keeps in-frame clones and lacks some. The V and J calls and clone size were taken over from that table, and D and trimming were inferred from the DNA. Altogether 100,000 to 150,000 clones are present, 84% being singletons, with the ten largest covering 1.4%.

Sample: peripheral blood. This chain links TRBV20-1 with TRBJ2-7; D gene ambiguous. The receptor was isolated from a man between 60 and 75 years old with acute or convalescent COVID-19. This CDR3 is CSVNTAYEQYF. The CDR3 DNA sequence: TGCAGTGTCAACACCGCCTACGAGCAGTACTTC.